These T cell receptor beta chains were read from a single sample in a study of T-cell reconstitution after alpha-beta-depleted transplantation in children. TCRdb itself ran the PCR reads through MiXCR, one entry per CDR3 protein. The sample records approximately 520,000 distinct CDR3 sequences, about an eighth being singletons. Sample: PBMCs, mostly from graft donor cells, taken 180 days after TCRalphabeta/CD19-depleted stem cell transplant. The receptors originated from a female patient younger than 10 who had a stem cell transplant for aplastic anemia, so the T cells may come from the graft donor. The CDR3 runs from the conserved cysteine through the conserved F or W. The order of the fields is clone size, J gene, CDR3 length, D gene, V gene, CDR3 protein. The D gene is left open where the match is weak. A clone size is listed for some rows: how often the clone was seen (once, few, many), or a class if it is expanded.

few	TRBJ2-7	16	TRBD1	TRBV28	CASSYIRWTGLNEQYF
few	TRBJ1-2	13	.	TRBV7-2	CASNTGTPYGYTF
few	TRBJ1-2	13	.	TRBV5-1	CASRRGRDYGYTF
.	TRBJ1-2	14	.	TRBV5-1	CATSSSGAHYGYTF
.	TRBJ2-2	17	.	TRBV20-1	CSARDPGRESNTGELFF
few	TRBJ1-6	15	.	TRBV6-5	CASSYGTSVSSPLHF
few	TRBJ1-1	17	.	TRBV12-3/TRBV12-4	CASSSPGSPQTSGEAFF
few	TRBJ2-2	12	.	TRBV6-2/TRBV6-3	CASRGDVGELFF
.	TRBJ1-1	15	.	TRBV6-2/TRBV6-3	CASSYSTARDTEAFF
few	TRBJ2-2	14	.	TRBV12-5	CASGMDWNTGELFF
many	TRBJ1-5	13	.	TRBV7-6	CASSLQGGQPQHF
.	TRBJ2-1	14	TRBD2	TRBV20-1	CSEREAAPYNEQFF
.	TRBJ2-7	16	TRBD2	TRBV5-1	CASSPTRGVLSYEQYF
.	TRBJ2-1	15	TRBD2	TRBV7-2	CASSGTSGRGYEQFF
.	TRBJ2-1	14	.	TRBV11-2	CASTFTSMRDEQFF
few	TRBJ1-6	16	.	TRBV28	CASSPQGKPDGSPLHF
few	TRBJ2-1	14	.	TRBV20-1	CSALGRGSYNEQFF
few	TRBJ2-3	13	.	TRBV28	CASSRLHPDTQYF
few	TRBJ1-1	16	.	TRBV27	CASSFRPLRGGTEAFF
.	TRBJ2-7	17	.	TRBV4-3	CASSQAFLGGTVYEQYF
.	TRBJ2-2	15	.	TRBV19	CASSGWASVTGELFF
many	TRBJ2-2	14	.	TRBV29-1	CSVKWTVNTGELFF
.	TRBJ1-2	12	.	TRBV7-2	CASSHKLYGYTF
few	TRBJ2-1	10	.	TRBV10-3	CAIGVREQFF
.	TRBJ2-4	15	.	TRBV12-3/TRBV12-4	CASSLGTLAKNIQYF
many	TRBJ2-5	14	.	TRBV29-1	CSVGSGTKGETQYF
.	TRBJ1-2	12	.	TRBV29-1	CSVGQSPYGYTF
many	TRBJ2-1	14	TRBD2	TRBV4-3	CASSRTSGFNEQFF
few	TRBJ1-2	15	.	TRBV28	CASSPDSGGNYGYTF
many	TRBJ2-4	16	.	TRBV5-6	CASSLTRQIAKNIQYF
few	TRBJ1-3	14	.	TRBV7-9	CASSLRTKGNTIYF
many	TRBJ2-3	15	.	TRBV29-1	CSVAKGTIGTDTQYF
few	TRBJ2-7	15	.	TRBV15	CATSREGGPNYEQYF
.	TRBJ1-5	16	.	TRBV6-5	CASSFWGDGYNQPQHF
.	TRBJ2-7	12	.	TRBV7-2	CALRPLANEQYF
.	TRBJ2-7	17	TRBD1	TRBV18	CASSLGQGPLSSYEQYF
few	TRBJ1-1	13	.	TRBV29-1	CSVPQGLNTEAFF
few	TRBJ2-2	15	.	TRBV28	CASSLQGIVTGELFF
many	TRBJ2-2	20	.	TRBV20-1	CSAREGDRKGRLANTGELFF
few	TRBJ2-1	16	TRBD2	TRBV29-1	CSVEDGAGGPWDEQFF
.	TRBJ2-5	15	.	TRBV20-1	CSARDSSSRKETQYF
.	TRBJ2-3	17	TRBD2	TRBV27	CASSFGLAGAFTDTQYF
few	TRBJ2-5	13	TRBD1	TRBV5-1	CASSWTGCETQYF
many	TRBJ1-3	14	.	TRBV6-5	CASSSSGSGNTIYF
.	TRBJ2-1	14	.	TRBV12-3/TRBV12-4	CASRTSSEGGEQFF
.	TRBJ2-3	18	TRBD2	TRBV5-1	CASSFLPGLAVWTDTQYF
.	TRBJ1-6	15	.	TRBV12-3/TRBV12-4	CASRDPGPNSSPLHF
few	TRBJ2-1	15	.	TRBV11-3	CASSLRASTYNEQFF
.	TRBJ2-1	12	.	TRBV4-3	CASSTRLNEQFF
.	TRBJ1-2	13	TRBD1	TRBV20-1	CSAPGQGAYGYTF
.	TRBJ2-7	14	TRBD1	TRBV7-6	CASSLVGQGNEQYF
.	TRBJ1-5	16	.	TRBV6-2/TRBV6-3	CASSYFGGLANQPQHF
.	TRBJ1-5	16	TRBD1	TRBV18	CASSPWAGQGNQPQHF
.	TRBJ1-4	12	.	TRBV10-2	CASRARDEKLFF
many	TRBJ2-1	17	TRBD1	TRBV28	CASSPSDPRDSYNEQFF